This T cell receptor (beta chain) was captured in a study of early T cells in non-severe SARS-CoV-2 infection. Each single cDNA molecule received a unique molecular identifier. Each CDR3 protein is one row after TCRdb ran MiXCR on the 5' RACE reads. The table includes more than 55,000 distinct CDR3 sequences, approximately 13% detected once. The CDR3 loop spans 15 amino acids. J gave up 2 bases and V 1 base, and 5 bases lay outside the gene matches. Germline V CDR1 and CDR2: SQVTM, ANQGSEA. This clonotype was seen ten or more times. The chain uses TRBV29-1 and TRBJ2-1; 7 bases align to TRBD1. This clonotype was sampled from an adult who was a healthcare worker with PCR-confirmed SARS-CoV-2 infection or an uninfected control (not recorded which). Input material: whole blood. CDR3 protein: CSVEGGQLAYNEQFF. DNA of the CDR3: TGCAGCGTTGAAGGGGGACAGCTTGCCTACAATGAGCAGTTCTTC.